The 27 T cell receptor beta chains below come from one sample, sequenced in a study of tissue T cells after allogeneic stem cell transplantation. Generated by immunoSEQ multiplex PCR, the TCRdb table keeps only in-frame clones and is missing some. In the table there are about 4,100 clones, roughly 50% of which are singletons. Time point meaning: mouse harvest day 14 after allogeneic transplant. Mouse grafts combined 10^7 T-cell-depleted bone marrow cells with 10^6 splenic CD5+ T cells. Sequencing input: lymph node tissue. These receptors all come from a female BALB/c mouse given C57BL/6 T cells with graft-versus-host disease after an allogeneic hematopoietic cell transplant.

As to this clone: The genes are named according to mouse. The read stops 1 residue short of the end of the CDR3; the missing end is completed from the germline J gene. The rearrangement uses TRBV16 and TRBJ2-4; 10 bases fit TRBD1. V was pared by 4 bases and J by 3 bases, with 4 bases of the junction left unmatched. Germline V lookup: CDR1 SGHSA, CDR2 FRNQAP. The CDR3 consists of 15 residues. CDR3 in amino acids: CASSWDRGGQNTLYF. The sequenced CDR3 bases are TGTGCAAGCAGCTGGGACAGGGGTGGACAAAACACCTTGTAC.

Comments on this clone: The listed genes are named as in mouse. The read gets to within 1 residue of the CDR3 end, and the germline J gene fills in the rest. The chain uses TRBV12-2 and TRBJ2-5, with 8 bases identical to TRBD2. CDR1 is SGHLS, CDR2 HYDKME, per germline. This CDR3 is 13 amino acids long. V gave up 2 bases and J gave up 3 bases; unmatched junction bases: 0. The DNA read from the CDR3 is TGTGCCAGCTCTCGACTGGGGCAAGACACCCAGTAC. It translates to CASSRLGQDTQY. The CDR3, in full, reads CASSRLGQDTQYF.

This clone is medium-sized in the sample. Gene names and germline match the mouse. The sequenced fragment ends 1 residue before the CDR3 boundary, so the rest is inferred from the germline J gene. This chain joins TRBV1 and TRBJ2-7; 12 bases agree with TRBD2. This CDR3 is 14 amino acids long. J gave up 4 bases and V 3 bases, and 1 base lay outside the gene matches. Germline V lookup: CDR1 NSQYPW, CDR2 LRSPGD (reference sequence). The CDR3 reads CTCSAGLGGYEQYF. CDR3 DNA (partial): TGCACCTGCAGTGCCGGACTGGGGGGGTATGAACAGTAC.

Regarding this clone: An end of the junction differs from the germline gene, which may be a read error. Mouse gene names and germline throughout. The sequence runs out 1 residue before the end of the CDR3; the remainder is reconstructed from the germline J gene. The rearrangement joins TRBV13-1 to TRBJ1-2; D might be TRBD1 (6 bases). The CDR3 sequence is 14 residues long. Germline assignment: CDR1 NSHNY and CDR2 SYGAGN. Partial CDR3 DNA: TGTGCCGGCAGTGATAGGGGGAAGGGCTCCGACTACACC. It encodes CAGSDRGKGSDYT. The entire CDR3 protein is CAGSDRGKGSDYTF.

With regard to this clone: The genes are named according to mouse. The missing CDR3 end, 1 residue past where the read stops, is filled in from the germline J gene. The sample holds other DNA sequences that translate to the same CDR3. The genes are TRBV31 and TRBJ2-4; the match to TRBD2 covers 11 bases. This CDR3 comprises 16 residues. The junction had 5 bases not matched to a gene; V was cut back by 3 bases and J by 0 bases. CDR1 and CDR2 from the germline V gene are GKSSPN and SITVG. CDR3 DNA (partial): TGTGCCTGGAGCCTCGGGACTGGGGGTAGTCAAAACACCTTGTAC. Translation gives CAWSLGTGGSQNTLY. The complete CDR3 sequence is CAWSLGTGGSQNTLYF. Variable domain in full (rest from reference TRBV31 and TRBJ2-4): AQTIHQWPVAEIKAVGSPLSLGCTIKGKSSPNLYWYWQATGGTLQQLFYSITVGQVESVVQLNLSASRPKDDQFILSTEKLLLSHSGFYLCAWSLGTGGSQNTLYFGAGTRLSVL.

This clone was found a few times. The listed genes are named as in mouse. From the germline J gene comes the end of the CDR3, since the read stops 1 residue before it. This chain connects TRBV26 to TRBJ1-1; perhaps TRBD1 as D (6 bases). Trimming cost V 5 bases and J 2 bases, with 12 bases left between them. Germline V CDR1 and CDR2: KGHPV, FQNQEV (reference sequence). There are 14 residues in the CDR3. The chain's CDR3 is CASSVAGGNTEVFF. Partial CDR3 DNA: TGTGCCAGCAGTGTCGCGGGGGGCAACACAGAAGTCTTC. Variable domain in full (rest from reference TRBV26 and TRBJ1-1): NSKVIQTPRYLVKGQGQKAKMRCIPEKGHPVVFWYQQNKNNEFKFLINFQNQEVLQQIDMTEKRFSAECPSNSPCSLEIQSSEAGDSALYLCASSVAGGNTEVFFGKGTRLTVV.

By share, this clone counts as medium-sized. Genes and germline are mouse. The CDR3 end lies 1 residue beyond the end of the read and is filled in from the germline J gene. The genes are TRBV16 and TRBJ2-7, with 7 bases that match TRBD1. The CDR3 covers 12 residues. Trimming removed 4 bases from V and 4 bases from J; junction bases left unmatched: 1. Germline loops: CDR1 SGHSA, CDR2 FRNQAP. The sequenced part of the CDR3 DNA is TGTGCAAGCAGCTCGACAGGGTATGAACAGTAC. Its translation: CASSSTGYEQY. In full, the CDR3 is CASSSTGYEQYF.

In regard to this clone: Gene labels here are mouse ones. The read stops 1 residue short of the end of the CDR3; the missing end is completed from the germline J gene. This chain connects TRBV26 to TRBJ1-1, with D unclear. V lost 7 bases to trimming and J lost 4 bases, with 10 bases between them. Germline V gene data show CDR1 as KGHPV and CDR2 as FQNQEV (reference sequence). The length of the CDR3 is 12 residues. CDR3 amino acids: CASTGGSTEVFF. The sequenced CDR3 bases are TGTGCCAGCACCGGAGGGAGCACAGAAGTCTTC. The full variable domain, rest sourced from reference TRBV26 and TRBJ1-1, is NSKVIQTPRYLVKGQGQKAKMRCIPEKGHPVVFWYQQNKNNEFKFLINFQNQEVLQQIDMTEKRFSAECPSNSPCSLEIQSSEAGDSALYLCASTGGSTEVFFGKGTRLTVV.

About this clone itself: Gene names and germline refer to mouse. The read terminates 1 residue before the CDR3 end, so the remaining end is supplied by the germline J gene. The gene calls are TRBV5 and TRBJ1-1; 7 bases align to TRBD1. The CDR3 totals 17 residues. V lost 0 bases, J lost 4 bases, and 11 bases stayed unmatched. Germline loops: CDR1 LGHNA, CDR2 YNLKQL (reference sequence). The CDR3 sequence: CASSQDLQGGAGTEVFF. The CDR3 DNA, read in part, is TGTGCCAGCAGCCAAGATCTTCAGGGGGGCGCGGGCACAGAAGTCTTC.

Concerning this clone itself: Germline and genes here are mouse. The sequence runs out 1 residue before the end of the CDR3; the remainder is reconstructed from the germline J gene. The rearrangement links TRBV24 to TRBJ2-7; D may be TRBD2 (6 bases). The germline gives CDR1 KGHTA, CDR2 FRNEEI. Trimming took 9 bases from V and 0 from J, leaving 9 bases between them. This CDR3 region has 12 residues. CDR3 loop: CARVGVSYEQYF. The DNA read from the CDR3 is TGTGCCAGGGTGGGGGTCTCCTATGAACAGTAC.

Regarding this clone: Genes and germline are mouse. The read terminates 1 residue ahead of where the CDR3 ends, so the germline J gene completes it. The rearrangement uses TRBV26 and TRBJ1-2; 10 nucleotides agree with TRBD1. Germline loops: CDR1 KGHPV, CDR2 FQNQEV (reference sequence). Germline trimming cut 6 bases from V and 2 bases from J; bases unmatched to any gene: 3. CDR3 size: 14 residues. The CDR3 bases that were read are TGTGCCAGCAGCCCGGGACAGGGGAACTCCGACTACACC. This encodes CASSPGQGNSDYT. The whole CDR3 sequence is CASSPGQGNSDYTF.

On this clone: Gene names and germline refer to mouse. The CDR3 end falls 1 residue outside the read, so it is completed with the germline J gene. The rearrangement links TRBV3 to TRBJ1-2; D not certain. Trimming left V 0 bases short and J 2 bases short, with 4 bases between. CDR1 and CDR2 from the germline V gene are SNHLY and FYNGKV (reference sequence). The CDR3 spans 13 residues. CDR3 DNA, as far as it was read: TGTGCCAGCAGCTTAGCCATCAACTCCGACTACACC. This gives the protein CASSLAINSDYT. The CDR3 in full is CASSLAINSDYTF.

By its share, this clone is medium-sized. Gene names and germline refer to mouse. Read data end 1 residue before the CDR3 end; the end is taken from the germline J gene. The chain has TRBV13-2 and TRBJ1-1, with D possibly matching TRBD1 (5 bases). CDR1 is NNHNN, CDR2 SYGAGS, per germline (reference sequence). There are 14 residues in the CDR3. Trimming stripped 0 bases from V and 3 bases from J, with 9 bases between. The CDR3 DNA, read in part, is TGTGCCAGCGGTGATGCAGGGCGGGACACAGAAGTCTTC. This gives the protein CASGDAGRDTEVF. The CDR3 as a whole reads CASGDAGRDTEVFF.

With regard to this clone: These gene names are mouse names. The read gets to within 1 residue of the CDR3 end, and the germline J gene fills in the rest. The V gene is TRBV15, the J gene TRBJ2-7, with D perhaps matching TRBD1 (6 bases). The germline gives CDR1 SGHND, CDR2 FRSKSL. The length of the CDR3 is 15 residues. Trimming removed 1 base at V and 1 base at J, with 11 bases between. Partial CDR3 DNA: TGTGCCAGCAGTTTAGAAGGGACAATATCCTATGAACAGTAC. This translates into CASSLEGTISYEQY. In full, the CDR3 is CASSLEGTISYEQYF.

This clone was observed a handful of times. Mouse germline and gene names are used. The read halts 1 residue ahead of the CDR3 end, with the missing end drawn from the germline J gene. The chain links TRBV16 to TRBJ2-7; 9 bases line up with TRBD2. The CDR3 totals 14 residues. The V segment lost 5 bases and the J segment 0 bases; nucleotides outside the gene matches: 2. Looked up from germline, CDR1 is SGHSA and CDR2 is FRNQAP. CDR3 in amino acids: CASSKDWGSYEQYF. CDR3 DNA, as far as it was read: TGTGCAAGCAGCAAGGACTGGGGCTCCTATGAACAGTAC. Drawing the rest from reference TRBV16 and TRBJ2-7, the complete variable domain is NAGVIQTPRHKVTGKGQEATLWCEPISGHSAVFWYRQTIVQGLEFLTYFRNQAPIDDSGMPKERFSAQMPNQSHSTLKIQSTQPQDSAVYLCASSKDWGSYEQYFGPGTRLTVL.

A word on this clone: Gene names refer to mouse genes. Coverage ceases 1 residue before the CDR3 finishes, and the germline J gene fills in the end. The chain recombines TRBV13-2 with TRBJ2-5, with TRBD2 matching 9 bases. Germline V lookup: CDR1 NNHNN, CDR2 SYGAGS (reference sequence). The junction had 5 bases not matched to a gene; V was cut back by 3 bases and J by 6 bases. The CDR3 contains 14 residues. CDR3 DNA (partial): TGTGCCAGCGGTGTTGGGGGGGCGCGGGACACCCAGTAC. It translates to CASGVGGARDTQY. The whole CDR3 sequence reads CASGVGGARDTQYF.

This clone has more than one count but fewer than ten. Genes and germline come from the mouse. The CDR3 end lies 1 residue beyond the end of the read and is filled in from the germline J gene. The chain is built from TRBV26 and TRBJ1-1; D possibly corresponds to TRBD1 (6 bases). V lost 3 bases and J 3 bases, leaving 11 bases between the germline ends. Germline V gene sequence: CDR1 KGHPV, CDR2 FQNQEV (reference sequence). CDR3 length equals 14 residues. CDR3 DNA (partial): TGTGCCAGCAGTCTCAAACAGGGTTACACAGAAGTCTTC. This translates into CASSLKQGYTEVF. The entire CDR3 is CASSLKQGYTEVFF.

For this clone: The gene symbols are mouse symbols. The observed sequence ends 1 residue before the CDR3 terminus, with the missing tail filled in from the germline J gene. The rearrangement uses TRBV3 and TRBJ2-5, with D perhaps TRBD2 (7 bases). The germline V gene has CDR1 SNHLY and CDR2 FYNGKV (reference sequence). The CDR3 length is 13 residues. V dropped 4 bases and J dropped 6 bases, with 11 bases sitting between them. The DNA read from the CDR3 is TGTGCCAGCAGCTCGGGGGGCGCGGACACCCAGTAC. This translates into CASSSGGADTQY. The complete CDR3 reads CASSSGGADTQYF.

A word on this clone: Gene names are mouse gene names. The read finishes 1 residue shy of the CDR3 end, and the germline J gene is used to complete it. The sample has other DNA sequences that encode this CDR3 too. The V gene is TRBV23, the J gene TRBJ2-5; TRBD2, as called in the table, went unchecked against the DNA. From germline, CDR1 is KGHTA and CDR2 FQNQQP. This CDR3 is 14 amino acids long. CDR3 DNA, as far as it was read: TGCTCCAGCAGTCAGCGACTGGGGCAAGACACCCAGTAC. Its protein is CSSSQRLGQDTQY. The full CDR3 protein is CSSSQRLGQDTQYF.

There are a few counts of this clone. Gene names refer to mouse genes. Read sequence stops 1 residue before the CDR3 end, and the germline J gene provides the missing end. This chain uses TRBV16 with TRBJ2-7; D unresolved. The length of the CDR3 is 13 residues. Germline lookup yields CDR1 SGHSA and CDR2 FRNQAP. Trimming removed 0 bases at V and 3 bases at J, with 6 bases between. The part of the CDR3 DNA that was read is TGTGCAAGCAGCTTAGATCCAGACTATGAACAGTAC. This translates into CASSLDPDYEQY. In full, the CDR3 is CASSLDPDYEQYF.

About this clone itself: Gene names denote mouse genes. The CDR3 end is not reached by the read, which stops 1 residue before it; the germline J gene fills it in. J is TRBJ2-3 and V is TRBV13-2; TRBD2 matches 11 bases. Trimming cost V 3 bases and J 2 bases; bases outside gene matches: 5. CDR3 length equals 16 residues. Germline V gives CDR1 NNHNN, CDR2 SYGAGS (reference sequence). CDR3 protein: CASGVLGGRAAETLYF. Partial CDR3 DNA: TGTGCCAGCGGTGTACTGGGGGGGCGAGCTGCAGAAACGCTGTAT.

With regard to this clone: These gene names are mouse names. Read coverage stops 1 residue before the CDR3 terminus; the germline J gene supplies the remainder. The chain has TRBV16 and TRBJ2-7; D may be TRBD1 or TRBD2 (5 bases each). Germline V gives CDR1 SGHSA, CDR2 FRNQAP. V was pared by 4 bases and J by 7 bases, with 14 bases between. The CDR3 covers 13 residues. CDR3 protein: CASSSTGTGEQYF. The DNA read from the CDR3 is TGTGCAAGCAGCTCGACCGGGACGGGGGAACAGTAC.

This clone is deemed medium-sized. The gene names given are mouse names. The read gets to within 1 residue of the CDR3 end, and the germline J gene fills in the rest. The V gene is TRBV31, the J gene TRBJ2-7; 10 bases are shared with TRBD2. The germline gives CDR1 GKSSPN, CDR2 SITVG. With 0 bases clipped from V and 5 bases from J, the junction kept 4 bases outside the gene matches. This CDR3 contains 14 residues. The sequenced CDR3 bases are TGTGCCTGGAGTCTATCTGGGGGGGCGCATGAACAGTAC. The encoded protein is CAWSLSGGAHEQY. The entire CDR3 sequence reads CAWSLSGGAHEQYF.

About this clone itself: Germline and genes here are mouse. With the read ending 1 residue before the CDR3 end, the germline J gene is used to fill in that end. The chain has TRBV3 and TRBJ2-2; no firm D call. The CDR3 spans 15 residues. The germline V gene has CDR1 SNHLY and CDR2 FYNGKV (reference sequence). V was cut by 3 bases and J by 0 bases, with 8 bases left in between. The DNA read from the CDR3 is TGTGCCAGCAGCTTCGGCAGATCAAACACCGGGCAGCTCTAC. Its translation: CASSFGRSNTGQLY. The full CDR3 protein reads CASSFGRSNTGQLYF.

Concerning this clone: Gene names are the mouse ones. Read sequence stops 1 residue before the CDR3 end, and the germline J gene provides the missing end. This chain connects TRBV23 to TRBJ2-4; the table gives TRBD1 as D, unverified against the DNA. CDR1 is KGHTA and CDR2 is FQNQQP in the germline V gene. The CDR3 consists of 12 residues. The sequenced part of the CDR3 DNA is TGCTCCAGCAGTCAAGACAGTAACACCTTGTAC. Its protein is CSSSQDSNTLY. The whole CDR3 protein is CSSSQDSNTLYF.

This clone is judged medium-sized. All gene names here are mouse names. The CDR3 end is not reached by the read, which stops 1 residue before it; the germline J gene fills it in. V usage is TRBV24 and J usage is TRBJ2-7; 7 bases fit TRBD1. The CDR3 sequence is 14 residues long. From germline, CDR1 is KGHTA and CDR2 FRNEEI. V lost 3 bases to trimming and J lost 5 bases; unmatched junction nucleotides: 7. This chain's CDR3 is CASSLGQGEDEQYF. Partial CDR3 DNA: TGTGCCAGCAGTCTAGGGCAGGGGGAAGATGAACAGTAC.

Worth noting for this clone: Genes and germline are mouse. The read ends 1 residue before the CDR3 terminus; that terminus is restored from the germline J gene. The chain combines TRBV13-3 with TRBJ2-7, with TRBD1 matching 11 bases. The CDR3 length is 13 residues. Looked up from germline, CDR1 is NNHDY and CDR2 is SYVADS. V was pared by 5 bases and J by 7 bases, with 5 bases of the junction left unmatched. The CDR3 region is CASRSDRGREQYF. The sequenced CDR3 bases are TGTGCCAGCAGATCGGACAGGGGGCGGGAACAGTAC.